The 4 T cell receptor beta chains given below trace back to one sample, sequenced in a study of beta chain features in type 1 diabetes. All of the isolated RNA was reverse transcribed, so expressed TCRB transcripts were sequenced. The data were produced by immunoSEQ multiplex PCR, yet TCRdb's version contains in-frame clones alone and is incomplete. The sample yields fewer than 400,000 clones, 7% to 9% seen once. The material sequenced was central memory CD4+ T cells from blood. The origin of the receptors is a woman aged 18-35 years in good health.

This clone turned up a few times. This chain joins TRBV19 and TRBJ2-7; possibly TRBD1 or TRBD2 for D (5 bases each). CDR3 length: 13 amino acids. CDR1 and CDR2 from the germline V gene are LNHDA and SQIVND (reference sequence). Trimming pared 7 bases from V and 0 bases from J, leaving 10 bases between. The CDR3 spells CASNQGVSYEQYF. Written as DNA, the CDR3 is TGTGCCAGTAATCAGGGAGTCTCCTACGAGCAGTACTTC.

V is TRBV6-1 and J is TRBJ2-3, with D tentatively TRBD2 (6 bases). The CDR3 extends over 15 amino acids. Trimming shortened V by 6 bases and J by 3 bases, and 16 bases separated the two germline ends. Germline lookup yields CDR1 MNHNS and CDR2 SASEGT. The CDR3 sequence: CASSLLAVATDTQYF. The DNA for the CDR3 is TGTGCCAGCAGCCTACTAGCAGTTGCGACAGATACGCAGTATTTT.

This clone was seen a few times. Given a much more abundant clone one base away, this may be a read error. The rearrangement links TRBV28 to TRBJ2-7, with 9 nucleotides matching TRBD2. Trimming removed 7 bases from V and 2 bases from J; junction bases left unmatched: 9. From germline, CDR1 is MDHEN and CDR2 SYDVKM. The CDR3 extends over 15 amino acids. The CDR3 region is CASNSRASGAYEQYF. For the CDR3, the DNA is TGTGCCAGCAATAGTAGGGCTAGCGGGGCCTACGAGCAGTACTTC.

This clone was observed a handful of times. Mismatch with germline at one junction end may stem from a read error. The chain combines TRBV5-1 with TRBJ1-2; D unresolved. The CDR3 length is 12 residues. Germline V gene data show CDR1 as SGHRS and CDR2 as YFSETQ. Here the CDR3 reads CASGLRQRGYTF. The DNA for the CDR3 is TGTGCCAGCGGTTTACGGCAGCGAGGCTACACCTTC.